This entry lists 10 T cell receptor beta chains sequenced from one sample in a study of cytomegalovirus exposure and HLA in healthy donors. With 60 Vbeta and 13 Jbeta primers, the PCR was carried out. Produced via immunoSEQ multiplex PCR; TCRdb's table is partial and in-frame only. The sample includes fewer than 200,000 clones, 80% to 90% of them seen just once. The material sequenced was PBMCs. The receptors come from a woman between 18 and 29 years old in good health and CMV-seropositive.

J is TRBJ1-4 and V is TRBV15; TRBD1 might be the D (6 bases). CDR3 size: 15 residues. CDR1 LNHNV and CDR2 YYDKDF come from the germline V gene (reference sequence). Deletions cut 3 bases from V and 5 bases from J, with 13 bases between. The CDR3 sequence is CATSSWGQGNEKLFF. The DNA for the CDR3 is TGTGCCACCAGCAGCTGGGGGCAGGGGAATGAAAAACTGTTTTTT.

The genes are TRBV9 and TRBJ2-1; weak D call: TRBD2 (6 bases). V was trimmed by 3 bases and J by 4 bases, leaving 17 bases between them. The CDR3 sequence is 16 residues long. Germline CDR1 is SGDLS and CDR2 is YYNGEE. The CDR3 region has the DNA TGTGCCAGCAGCGCAACCGGGGGAATGGCTTACAATGAGCAGTTCTTC. Translation: CASSATGGMAYNEQFF.

The chain uses TRBV5-6 and TRBJ1-2, with TRBD1 as a possible D gene (6 bases). V shed 6 bases and J shed 2 bases, with 14 bases lying between them. The V gene's germline CDR1 is SGHDT and CDR2 YYEEEE. This CDR3 is built from 14 residues. CDR3 region: CASTHTQGNYGYTF. CDR3 bases: TGTGCCAGCACCCACACACAGGGAAACTATGGCTACACCTTC.

The chain couples TRBV6-5 to TRBJ1-2; 11 nucleotides align to TRBD1. J was trimmed by 1 base and V by 4 bases; bases with no gene match: 2. Germline loops: CDR1 MNHEY, CDR2 SVGAGI. The CDR3 extends over 15 amino acids. This chain's CDR3 is CASSFGTGGNYGYTF. In nucleotides, the CDR3 is TGTGCCAGCAGTTTCGGGACAGGGGGTAACTATGGCTACACCTTC.

This clone is a singleton in its sample. The J gene is TRBJ1-2, the V gene TRBV7-8; D ambiguous. CDR1 and CDR2 (germline): SGHVS, FQNEAQ. V lost 2 bases and J lost 7, with 11 bases in between. The CDR3 runs to 13 residues. This CDR3 reads CASSLLEGPGYTF. The CDR3 bases are TGTGCCAGCAGCTTACTGGAGGGCCCTGGCTACACCTTC.

This chain joins TRBV11-2 and TRBJ2-1, with a tentative D call TRBD2 (7 bases). The V end was cut by 2 bases, the J end by 0 bases, with 17 bases between. This CDR3 is built from 18 residues. Germline V gene sequence: CDR1 SGHAT, CDR2 FQNNGV. The CDR3 DNA reads as TGTGCCAGCAGCTTATTTACGTCGGGGGGCCTCTCCTACAATGAGCAGTTCTTC. Translated, it gives CASSLFTSGGLSYNEQFF.

This clone occurred a few times. The rearrangement joins TRBV9 to TRBJ2-5, with a tentative D call TRBD2 (5 bases). Near its end, the DNA agrees better with TRBJ2-7, so the J call may be wrong. The CDR3 has 14 amino acids. Germline V gene lookup returns CDR1 SGDLS and CDR2 YYNGEE. CDR3 nucleotide sequence: TGTGCCAGCACCAAGAATGAGGGCCCCTACGAGCAGTACTTC. This encodes CASTKNEGPYEQYF.

This sequence joins TRBV11-2 and TRBJ1-6, with a tentative D call TRBD1 (5 bases). V shed 1 base and J shed 7 bases, with 11 bases lying between them. CDR3 length equals 15 residues. Germline V gives CDR1 SGHAT, CDR2 FQNNGV. This CDR3 is CASSLAGLENSPLHF. CDR3 DNA: TGTGCCAGCAGCTTAGCAGGGTTGGAAAATTCACCCCTCCACTTT.

This sequence joins TRBV27 and TRBJ1-1; D remains ambiguous. The CDR3 consists of 13 residues. Trimming stripped 8 bases from V and 1 base from J, with 11 bases between. The germline V gene has CDR1 MNHEY and CDR2 SMNVEV (reference sequence). The CDR3 protein is CASFRLGNTEAFF. The CDR3 DNA sequence: TGTGCCAGCTTCCGGCTAGGGAACACTGAAGCTTTCTTT.

This clone came up a few times. J is TRBJ1-4 and V is TRBV6-5, with 10 bases matching TRBD1. The CDR3 extends over 14 amino acids. V dropped 6 bases and J dropped 5; count of bases not matched to a gene: 3. Germline assignment: CDR1 MNHEY and CDR2 SVGAGI. CDR3 region: CASSKGQGNEKLFF. CDR3 nucleotide sequence: TGTGCCAGCAGCAAGGGACAGGGGAATGAAAAACTGTTTTTT.